This T cell receptor (beta chain) was profiled in a study of cytomegalovirus exposure and HLA in healthy donors. Points from the study as a whole: Fewer N-insertions than the roughly 670-donor mean were reportedly shown by an Asian-associated ancestry cluster in a later analysis. Reports showed the classifier diagnosing cytomegalovirus status with high specificity and sensitivity. A few V segments could not be told apart, such as TRBV6-2 and TRBV6-3, and were left out.

The V segment lost 0 bases and the J segment 3 bases; nucleotides outside the gene matches: 4. This CDR3 is built from 16 residues. Germline V CDR1 and CDR2: WNHNN, SYGVQD (reference sequence). The PCR had 60 Vbeta and 13 Jbeta primers. Measured with immunoSEQ multiplex PCR; TCRdb has only the in-frame clones, and not every one. The sample lists approximately 190,000 clones, about four fifths occurring once. This clone was counted a few times. Its antigen remains unknown. The clonotype was recovered from a man aged 40-55 years in good health and CMV-seropositive. This chain connects TRBV10-1 to TRBJ2-2; 7 nucleotides match TRBD2. The sequenced material came from PBMCs. The CDR3 is CASSESRGGDTGELFF. CDR3 DNA sequence: TGCGCCAGCAGTGAGTCGAGGGGAGGGGACACCGGGGAGCTGTTTTTT.